Listed below are T cell receptor beta chains from one sample, sequenced in a study of STAT5B mutations in CD4+ large granular lymphocyte leukemia. Libraries were prepared by immunoSEQ multiplex PCR; TCRdb keeps only in-frame clonotypes and omits some of them. Altogether roughly 32,000 clones are present, 70% to 90% being singletons, with the ten largest covering around 0.41%. The material sequenced was CD4+ T cells from blood buffy coats. The receptors originated from a human donor in good health. Both conserved end residues are part of each CDR3. The D gene is left open where the match is weak. Part of the rows lack a size; the others show once, few, many or a class for expanded clones.

abundance	v_gene	j_gene	d_gene	CDR3nt	CDR3aa
once	TRBV27	TRBJ2-1	TRBD2	TGTGCCAGCAACCCGAGGGGACTAGCGGATTACAATGAGCAGTTCTTC	CASNPRGLADYNEQFF
NA	TRBV28	TRBJ1-5	NA	TGTGCCAGCAACCCCCCAGACGGAACCCAGGACGGTCAGCCCCAGCATTTT	CASNPPDGTQDGQPQHF
NA	TRBV19	TRBJ2-1	NA	TGTGCCAGTAGTTCGCACATGGGCGGAGGGCCTGAGCAGTTCTTC	CASSSHMGGGPEQFF
NA	TRBV5-1	TRBJ2-6	NA	TGCGCCAGCAGCAGGCCGGGGGACTCTGGGGCCAACGTCCTGACTTTC	CASSRPGDSGANVLTF
NA	TRBV7-2	TRBJ2-5	TRBD1	TGTGCCAGCAGCTTTCAGGGGGCCCAAGAGACCCAGTACTTC	CASSFQGAQETQYF
NA	TRBV28	TRBJ1-5	TRBD1	TGTGCCAGCAGTTTAGGTGGGACAGTTACTATCGGGCCCCAGCATTTT	CASSLGGTVTIGPQHF
NA	TRBV7-9	TRBJ2-5	NA	TGTGCCAGCAGCCCCGCGGCCTCAACGGAGACCCAGTACTTC	CASSPAASTETQYF
once	TRBV5-1	TRBJ2-7	NA	TGCGCCAGCAGCTTTACCTACGACAGCTCCTACGAGCAGTACTTC	CASSFTYDSSYEQYF
NA	TRBV10-3	TRBJ1-1	TRBD1	TGTGCCATCGGAGGGACAGGGGCTTACACTGAAGCTTTCTTT	CAIGGTGAYTEAFF
NA	TRBV9	TRBJ2-7	NA	TGTGCCAGCAGCGTAGGAGGGTTAGGATTCTACGAGCAGTACTTC	CASSVGGLGFYEQYF
NA	TRBV30	TRBJ1-2	NA	TGTGCCTGGAGTGCCCAAATGGTCGACGGCTACACCTTC	CAWSAQMVDGYTF
once	TRBV5-4	TRBJ2-3	TRBD2	TGTGCCAGCAGCTCACCGGGACTAGCGGGTGTAGGGGGAGATACGCAGTATTTT	CASSSPGLAGVGGDTQYF
NA	TRBV28	TRBJ1-1	NA	TGTGCCAGCAGTCCACCAGGTCGGGTGGGAACTGAAGCTTTCTTT	CASSPPGRVGTEAFF
NA	TRBV10-3	TRBJ2-1	TRBD2	TGTGCCATCAGTGAGTCGGGACTAGACAATGAGCAGTTCTTC	CAISESGLDNEQFF
once	TRBV6-6	TRBJ2-7	TRBD1	TGTGCCAGCAGTGACCCGGGACAGGCCTCCGAGCAGTACTTC	CASSDPGQASEQYF
NA	TRBV29-1	TRBJ2-5	NA	TGCAGCGTTAGGGAACAGGGAGGCGAGACCCAGTACTTC	CSVREQGGETQYF
NA	TRBV27	TRBJ2-3	NA	TGTGCCAGCAGTTCTGGGACCTTCACAGATACGCAGTATTTT	CASSSGTFTDTQYF